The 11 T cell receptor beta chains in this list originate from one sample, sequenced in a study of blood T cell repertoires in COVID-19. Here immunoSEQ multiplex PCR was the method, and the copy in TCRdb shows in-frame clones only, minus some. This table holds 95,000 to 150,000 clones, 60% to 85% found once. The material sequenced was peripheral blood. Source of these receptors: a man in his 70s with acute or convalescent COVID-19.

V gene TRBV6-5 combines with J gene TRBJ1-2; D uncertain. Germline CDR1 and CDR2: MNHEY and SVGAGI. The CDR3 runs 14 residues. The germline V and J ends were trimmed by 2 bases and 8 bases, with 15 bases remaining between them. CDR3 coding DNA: TGTGCCAGCAGTTACAACAAAGGGAGCGGAGGCTACACCTTC. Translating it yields CASSYNKGSGGYTF.

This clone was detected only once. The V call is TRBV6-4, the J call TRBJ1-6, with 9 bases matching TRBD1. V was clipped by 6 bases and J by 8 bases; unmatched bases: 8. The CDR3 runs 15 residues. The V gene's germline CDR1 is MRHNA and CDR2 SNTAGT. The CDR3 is CASSEQGAFDSPLHF. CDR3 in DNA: TGTGCCAGCAGCGAACAGGGGGCGTTTGATTCACCCCTCCACTTT.

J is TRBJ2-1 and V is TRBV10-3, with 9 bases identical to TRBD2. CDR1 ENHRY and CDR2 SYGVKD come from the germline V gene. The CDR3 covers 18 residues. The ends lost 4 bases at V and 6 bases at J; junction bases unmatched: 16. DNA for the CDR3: TGTGCCATCAGTGGATCAGCGGGGGAGCGGGGGGTTTTCAATGAGCAGTTCTTC. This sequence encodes CAISGSAGERGVFNEQFF.

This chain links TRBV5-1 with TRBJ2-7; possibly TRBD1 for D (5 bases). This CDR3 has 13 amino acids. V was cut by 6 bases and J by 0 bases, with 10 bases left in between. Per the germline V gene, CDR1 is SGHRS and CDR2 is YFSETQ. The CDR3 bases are TGCGCCAGCATGATGACAGACTCCTACGAGCAGTACTTC. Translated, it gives CASMMTDSYEQYF.

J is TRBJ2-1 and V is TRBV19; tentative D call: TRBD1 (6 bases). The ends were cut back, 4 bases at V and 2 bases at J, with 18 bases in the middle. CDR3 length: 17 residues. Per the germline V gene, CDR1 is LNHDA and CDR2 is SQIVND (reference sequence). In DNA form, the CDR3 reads TGTGCCAGTAGTACAAGGACAGTCGGAGGCACCTACAATGAGCAGTTCTTC. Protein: CASSTRTVGGTYNEQFF.

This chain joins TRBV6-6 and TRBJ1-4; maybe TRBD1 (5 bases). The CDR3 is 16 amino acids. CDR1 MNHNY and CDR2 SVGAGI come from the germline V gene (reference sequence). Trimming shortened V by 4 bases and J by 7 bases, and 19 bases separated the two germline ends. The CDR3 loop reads CASSSITLGLGEKLFF. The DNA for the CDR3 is TGTGCCAGCAGTTCCATAACTCTGGGGCTGGGTGAAAAACTGTTTTTT.

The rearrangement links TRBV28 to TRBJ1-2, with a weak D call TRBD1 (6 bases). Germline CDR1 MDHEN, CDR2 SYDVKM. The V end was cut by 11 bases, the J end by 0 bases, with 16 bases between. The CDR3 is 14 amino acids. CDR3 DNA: TGTGCCGGGGGCGGTTACGCAACTAACTATGGCTACACCTTC. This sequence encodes CAGGGYATNYGYTF.

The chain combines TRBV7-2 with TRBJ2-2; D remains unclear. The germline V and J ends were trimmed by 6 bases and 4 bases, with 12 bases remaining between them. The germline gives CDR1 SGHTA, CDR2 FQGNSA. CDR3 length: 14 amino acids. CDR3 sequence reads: CASRGRMTTGELFF. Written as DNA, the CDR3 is TGTGCCAGCAGGGGCAGGATGACCACCGGGGAGCTGTTTTTT.

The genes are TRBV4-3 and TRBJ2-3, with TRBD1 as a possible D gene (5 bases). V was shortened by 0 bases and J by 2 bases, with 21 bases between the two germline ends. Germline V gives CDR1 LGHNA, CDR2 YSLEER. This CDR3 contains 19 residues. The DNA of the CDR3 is TGCGCCAGCAGCCAAGAGGCCCAAATGGCAGGGTCCTTCACAGATACGCAGTATTTT. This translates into CASSQEAQMAGSFTDTQYF.

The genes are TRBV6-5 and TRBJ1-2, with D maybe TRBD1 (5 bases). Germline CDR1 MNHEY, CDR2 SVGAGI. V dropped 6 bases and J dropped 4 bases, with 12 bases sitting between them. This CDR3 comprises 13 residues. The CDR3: CASRLRQSYGYTF. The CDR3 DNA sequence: TGTGCCAGCAGACTTAGACAGAGCTATGGCTACACCTTC.

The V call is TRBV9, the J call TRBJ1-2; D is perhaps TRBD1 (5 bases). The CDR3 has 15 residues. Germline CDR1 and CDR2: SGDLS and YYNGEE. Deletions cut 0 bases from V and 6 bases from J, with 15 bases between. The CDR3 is CASSVVPDRGDGYTF. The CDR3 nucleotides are TGTGCCAGCAGCGTAGTTCCCGATCGGGGGGATGGCTACACCTTC.